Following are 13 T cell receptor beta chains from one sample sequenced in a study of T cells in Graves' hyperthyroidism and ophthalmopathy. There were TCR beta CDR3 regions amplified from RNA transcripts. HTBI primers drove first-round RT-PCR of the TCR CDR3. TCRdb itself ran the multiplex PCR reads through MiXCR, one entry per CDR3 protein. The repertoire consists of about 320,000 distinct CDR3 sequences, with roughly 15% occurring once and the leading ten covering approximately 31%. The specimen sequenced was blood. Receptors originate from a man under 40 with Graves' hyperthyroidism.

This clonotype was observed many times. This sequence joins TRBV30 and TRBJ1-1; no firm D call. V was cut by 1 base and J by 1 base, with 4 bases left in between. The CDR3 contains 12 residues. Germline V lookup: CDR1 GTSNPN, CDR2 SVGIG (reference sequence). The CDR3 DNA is TGTGCCTGGAGTGCAGAGAACACTGAAGCTTTCTTT. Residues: CAWSAENTEAFF. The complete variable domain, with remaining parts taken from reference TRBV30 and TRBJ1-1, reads SQTIHQWPATLVQPVGSPLSLECTVEGTSNPNLYWYRQAAGRGLQLLFYSVGIGQISSEVPQNLSASRPQDRQFILSSKKLLLSDSGFYLCAWSAENTEAFFGQGTRLTVV.

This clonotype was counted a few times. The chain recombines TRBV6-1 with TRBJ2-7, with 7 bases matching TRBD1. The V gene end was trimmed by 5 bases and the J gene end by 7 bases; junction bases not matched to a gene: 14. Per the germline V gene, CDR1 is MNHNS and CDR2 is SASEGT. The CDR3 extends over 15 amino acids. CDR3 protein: CASSSTRGGGREQYF. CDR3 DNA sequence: TGTGCCAGCAGTTCCACACGAGGGGGCGGACGGGAGCAGTACTTC.

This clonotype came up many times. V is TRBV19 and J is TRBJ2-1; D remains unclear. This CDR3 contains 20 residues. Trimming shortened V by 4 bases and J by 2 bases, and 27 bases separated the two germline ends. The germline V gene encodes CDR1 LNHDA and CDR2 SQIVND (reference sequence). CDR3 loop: CASSTWILVAWGRPYNEQFF. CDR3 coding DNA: TGTGCCAGTAGTACGTGGATCCTGGTAGCTTGGGGTCGCCCCTACAATGAGCAGTTCTTC.

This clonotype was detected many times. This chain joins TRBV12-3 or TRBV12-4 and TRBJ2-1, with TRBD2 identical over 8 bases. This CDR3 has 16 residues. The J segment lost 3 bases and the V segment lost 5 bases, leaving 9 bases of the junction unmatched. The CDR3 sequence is CASSRQRLALYNEQFF. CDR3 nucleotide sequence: TGTGCCAGCAGTCGACAGCGACTAGCGCTCTACAATGAGCAGTTCTTC.

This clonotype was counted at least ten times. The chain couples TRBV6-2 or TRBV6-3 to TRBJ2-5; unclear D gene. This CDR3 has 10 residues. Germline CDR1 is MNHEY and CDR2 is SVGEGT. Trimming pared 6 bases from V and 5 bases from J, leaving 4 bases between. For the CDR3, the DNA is TGTGCCAGCAGAAGGGAGACCCAGTACTTC. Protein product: CASRRETQYF.

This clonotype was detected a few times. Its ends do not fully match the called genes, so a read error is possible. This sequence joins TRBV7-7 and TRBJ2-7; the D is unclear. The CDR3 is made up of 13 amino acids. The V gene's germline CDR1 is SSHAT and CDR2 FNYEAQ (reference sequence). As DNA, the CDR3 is TGTGCTAGCAGCTTTCGCCCCGACGACGAGCAGTACTTC. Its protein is CASSFRPDDEQYF.

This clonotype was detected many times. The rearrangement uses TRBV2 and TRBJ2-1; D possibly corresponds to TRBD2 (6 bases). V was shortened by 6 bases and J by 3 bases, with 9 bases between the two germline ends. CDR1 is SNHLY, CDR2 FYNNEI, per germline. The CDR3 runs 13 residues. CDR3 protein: CASSTDYYNEQFF. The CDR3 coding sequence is TGTGCCAGCAGCACGGACTACTACAATGAGCAGTTCTTC.

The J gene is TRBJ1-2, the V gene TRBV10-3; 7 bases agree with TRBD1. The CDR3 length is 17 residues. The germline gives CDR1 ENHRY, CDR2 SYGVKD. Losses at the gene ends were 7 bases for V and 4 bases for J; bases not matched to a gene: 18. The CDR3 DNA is TGTGCCATCACTCGAACTTTTCCGGGACAGAAAGGCTATGGCTACACCTTC. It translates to CAITRTFPGQKGYGYTF.

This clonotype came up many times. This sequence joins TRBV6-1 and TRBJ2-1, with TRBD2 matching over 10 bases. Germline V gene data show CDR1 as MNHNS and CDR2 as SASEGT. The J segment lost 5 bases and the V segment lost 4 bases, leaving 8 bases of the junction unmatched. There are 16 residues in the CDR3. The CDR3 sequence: CASSGGAGTSDNEQFF. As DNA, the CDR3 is TGTGCCAGCAGTGGAGGGGCGGGGACTAGCGACAATGAGCAGTTCTTC.

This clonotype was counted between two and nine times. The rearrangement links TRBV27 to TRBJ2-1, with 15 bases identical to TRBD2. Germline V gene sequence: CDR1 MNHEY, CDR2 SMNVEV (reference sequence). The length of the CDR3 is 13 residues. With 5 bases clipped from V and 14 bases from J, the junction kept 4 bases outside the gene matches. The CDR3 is CASSPGLAGGEFF. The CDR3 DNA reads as TGTGCCAGCAGTCCGGGACTAGCGGGAGGAGAGTTCTTC.

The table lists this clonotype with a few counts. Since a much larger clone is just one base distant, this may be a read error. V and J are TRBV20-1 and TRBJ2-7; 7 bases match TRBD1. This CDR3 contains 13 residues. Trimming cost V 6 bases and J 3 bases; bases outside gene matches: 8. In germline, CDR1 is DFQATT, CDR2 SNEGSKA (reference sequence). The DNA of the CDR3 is TGCAGTGCACGCTACAGGGGTAACTACGAGCAGTACTTC. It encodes CSARYRGNYEQYF.

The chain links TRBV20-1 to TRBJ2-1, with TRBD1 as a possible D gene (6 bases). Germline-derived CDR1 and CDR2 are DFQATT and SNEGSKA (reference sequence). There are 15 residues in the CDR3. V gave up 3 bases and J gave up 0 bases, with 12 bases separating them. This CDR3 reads CSARRSRGSYNEQFF. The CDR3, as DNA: TGCAGTGCTAGGAGAAGCAGGGGCTCCTACAATGAGCAGTTCTTC.

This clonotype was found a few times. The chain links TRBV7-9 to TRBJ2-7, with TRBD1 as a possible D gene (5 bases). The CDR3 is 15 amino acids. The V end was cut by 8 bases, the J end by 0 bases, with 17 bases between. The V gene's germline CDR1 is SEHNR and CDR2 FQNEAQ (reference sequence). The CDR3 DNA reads TGTGCCAGCGGGAAAGCGACAGTGAGCTCCTACGAGCAGTACTTC. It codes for CASGKATVSSYEQYF.